The clone carrying this TCR beta chain was observed many times. The target antigen is unknown. The observed sequence ends 3 residues before the CDR3 terminus, with the missing tail filled in from the germline J gene. The sample originates from a study of T cell clonality in common variable immunodeficiency. The CDR3 spans 15 residues. V was pared by 4 bases and J by 2 bases, with 5 bases of the junction left unmatched. Germline V gene data show CDR1 as SGHDN and CDR2 as FVKESK. Overall study results and limits: T cell subpopulation sequencing would be needed to explain CVID clonality. Shared TCRbeta clones were fewer between CVID subjects than controls.

Caucasian heritage predominated among both patients and controls. TCRdb keeps only in-frame clones here, not all; method: immunoSEQ multiplex PCR. The record shows under 60,000 clones for this sample, with no singletons present. Sequenced: peripheral blood mononuclear cells. The sequence was obtained from a person between 18 and 70 years old in good health. V usage is TRBV14 and J usage is TRBJ2-3; 8 bases fit TRBD2. Incomplete CDR3 DNA: TGTGCCAGCAGCCTTACTAGCGGAGCCACAGATACG. This sequence encodes CASSLTSGATDT. The entire CDR3 reads CASSLTSGATDTQYF.